Shown below are 4 T cell receptor beta chains from a single sample sequenced in a study of blood T cell repertoires in COVID-19. Some clones are missing from TCRdb's copy, which holds only in-frame ones; the method was immunoSEQ multiplex PCR. This sample carries hundreds of thousands of clones, roughly 89% of them seen once, and the ten largest clones take roughly 0.9%. Sequences were obtained from peripheral blood. These receptors were collected from a man aged 18 to 35 with COVID-19, enrolled during active disease.

V gene TRBV19 combines with J gene TRBJ2-7; 8 nucleotides match TRBD2. Germline-derived CDR1 and CDR2 are LNHDA and SQIVND (reference sequence). The CDR3 sequence is 14 residues long. Trimming removed 3 bases from V and 2 bases from J; junction bases left unmatched: 3. This CDR3 reads CASSIAGGPYEQYF. CDR3 bases: TGTGCCAGTAGTATCGCGGGAGGCCCCTACGAGCAGTACTTC.

The rearrangement links TRBV19 to TRBJ1-5, with 10 bases that match TRBD1. Unmatched junction bases numbered 3, after V lost 4 bases and J lost 3 bases. The CDR3 spans 15 residues. CDR1 and CDR2 (germline): LNHDA, SQIVND (reference sequence). The CDR3 is CASSRDRGDNQPQHF. The CDR3 bases are TGTGCCAGTAGTAGGGACAGGGGAGACAATCAGCCCCAGCATTTT.

The chain joins TRBV24-1 to TRBJ2-3, with 7 nucleotides matching TRBD2. Germline V lookup: CDR1 KGHDR, CDR2 SFDVKD. The V segment lost 5 bases and the J segment 6 bases; nucleotides outside the gene matches: 7. The CDR3 runs 14 residues. The CDR3 sequence is CATSGPGLVDTQYF. CDR3 sequence (DNA): TGTGCCACCAGTGGCCCCGGACTAGTGGATACGCAGTATTTT.

The chain recombines TRBV19 with TRBJ1-2; a possible D gene is TRBD1 (6 bases). This CDR3 contains 15 residues. Germline-derived CDR1 and CDR2 are LNHDA and SQIVND (reference sequence). The ends were cut back, 6 bases at V and 4 bases at J, with 18 bases in the middle. CDR3 nucleotide sequence: TGTGCCAGTAGACCAACGATCAGGGGTTCCTATGGCTACACCTTC. The encoded protein is CASRPTIRGSYGYTF.